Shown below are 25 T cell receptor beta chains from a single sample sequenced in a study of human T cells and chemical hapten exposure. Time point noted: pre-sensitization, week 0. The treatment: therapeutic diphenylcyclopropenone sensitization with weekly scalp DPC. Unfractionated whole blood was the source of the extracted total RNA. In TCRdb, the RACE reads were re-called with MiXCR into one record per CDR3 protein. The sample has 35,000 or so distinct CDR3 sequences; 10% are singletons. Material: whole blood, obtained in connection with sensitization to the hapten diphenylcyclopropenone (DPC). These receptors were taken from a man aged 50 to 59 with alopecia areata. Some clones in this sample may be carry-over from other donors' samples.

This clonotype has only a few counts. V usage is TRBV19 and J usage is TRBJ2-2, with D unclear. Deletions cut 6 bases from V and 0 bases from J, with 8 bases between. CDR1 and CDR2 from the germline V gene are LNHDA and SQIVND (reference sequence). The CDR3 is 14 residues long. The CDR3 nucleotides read TGTGCCAGTAGCACTCGGTCGAACACCGGGGAGCTGTTTTTT. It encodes CASSTRSNTGELFF.

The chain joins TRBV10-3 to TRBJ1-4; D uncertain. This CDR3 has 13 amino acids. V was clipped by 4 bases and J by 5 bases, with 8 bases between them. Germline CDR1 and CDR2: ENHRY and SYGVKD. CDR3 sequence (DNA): TGTGCCATCAGTGCTAACGACAATGAAAAACTGTTTTTT. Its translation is CAISANDNEKLFF.

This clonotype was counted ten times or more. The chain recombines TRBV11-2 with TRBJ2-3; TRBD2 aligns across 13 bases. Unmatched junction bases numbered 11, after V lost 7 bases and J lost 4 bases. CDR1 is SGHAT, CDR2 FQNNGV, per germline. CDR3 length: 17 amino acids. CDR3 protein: CASTSGTSGIVADTQYF. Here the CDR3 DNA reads TGTGCCAGCACCTCCGGGACTAGCGGGATTGTCGCAGATACGCAGTATTTT.

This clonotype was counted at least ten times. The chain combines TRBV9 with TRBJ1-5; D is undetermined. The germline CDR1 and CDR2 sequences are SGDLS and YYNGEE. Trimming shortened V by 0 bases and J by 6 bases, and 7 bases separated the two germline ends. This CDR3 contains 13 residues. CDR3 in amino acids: CASSVGEGQPQHF. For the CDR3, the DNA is TGTGCCAGCAGCGTAGGAGAGGGTCAGCCCCAGCATTTT.

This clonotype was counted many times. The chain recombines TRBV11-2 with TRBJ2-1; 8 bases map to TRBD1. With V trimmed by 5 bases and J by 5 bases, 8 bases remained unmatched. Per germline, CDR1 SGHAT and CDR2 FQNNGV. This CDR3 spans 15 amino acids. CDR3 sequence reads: CASSARQGINNEQFF. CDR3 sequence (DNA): TGTGCCAGCAGCGCACGACAGGGGATCAACAATGAGCAGTTCTTC.

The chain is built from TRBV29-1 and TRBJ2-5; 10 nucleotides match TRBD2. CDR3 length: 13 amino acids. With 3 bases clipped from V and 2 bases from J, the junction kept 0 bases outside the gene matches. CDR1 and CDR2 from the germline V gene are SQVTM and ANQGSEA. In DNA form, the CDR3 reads TGCAGCGTTGAGGGACTAGCGCAAGAGACCCAGTACTTC. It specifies CSVEGLAQETQYF.

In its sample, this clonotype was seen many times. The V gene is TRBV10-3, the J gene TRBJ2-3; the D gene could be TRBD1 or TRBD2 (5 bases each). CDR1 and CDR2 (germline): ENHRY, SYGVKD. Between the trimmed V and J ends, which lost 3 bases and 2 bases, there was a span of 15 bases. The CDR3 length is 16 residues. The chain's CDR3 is CAISDGTRANTDTQYF. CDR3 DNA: TGTGCCATCAGTGACGGGACCAGAGCTAACACAGATACGCAGTATTTT.

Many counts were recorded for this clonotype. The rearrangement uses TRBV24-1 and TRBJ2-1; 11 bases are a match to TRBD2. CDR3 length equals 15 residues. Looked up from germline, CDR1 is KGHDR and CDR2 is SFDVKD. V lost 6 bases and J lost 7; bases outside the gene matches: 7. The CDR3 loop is CATSTTSGARNEQFF. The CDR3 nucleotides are TGTGCCACCAGTACGACTAGCGGGGCACGGAATGAGCAGTTCTTC.

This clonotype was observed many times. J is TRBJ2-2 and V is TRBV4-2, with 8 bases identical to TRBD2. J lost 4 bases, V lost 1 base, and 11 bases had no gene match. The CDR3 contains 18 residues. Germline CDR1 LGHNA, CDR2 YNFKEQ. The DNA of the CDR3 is TGTGCCAGCAGCCAAGCCGACCAAGCGGGAGCGGGCACCGGGGAGCTGTTTTTT. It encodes CASSQADQAGAGTGELFF.

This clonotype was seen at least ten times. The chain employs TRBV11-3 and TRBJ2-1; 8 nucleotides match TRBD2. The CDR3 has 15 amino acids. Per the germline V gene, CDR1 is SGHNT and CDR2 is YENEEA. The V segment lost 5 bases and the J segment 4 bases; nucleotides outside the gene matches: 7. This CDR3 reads CASSQGTSRYNEQFF. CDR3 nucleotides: TGTGCCAGCAGCCAGGGGACTAGTAGGTACAATGAGCAGTTCTTC. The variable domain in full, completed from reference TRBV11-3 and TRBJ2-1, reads EAGVVQSPRYKIIEKKQPVAFWCNPISGHNTLYWYLQNLGQGPELLIRYENEEAVDDSQLPKDRFSAERLKGVDSTLKIQPAELGDSAVYLCASSQGTSRYNEQFFGPGTRLTVL.

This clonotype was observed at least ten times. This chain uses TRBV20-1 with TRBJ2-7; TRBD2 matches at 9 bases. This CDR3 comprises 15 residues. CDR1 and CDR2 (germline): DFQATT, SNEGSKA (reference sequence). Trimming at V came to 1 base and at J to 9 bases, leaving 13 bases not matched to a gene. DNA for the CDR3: TGCAGTGCTAGAGCTGCGGGAGGGGGGGTACTAGGGCAGTACTTC. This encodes CSARAAGGGVLGQYF.

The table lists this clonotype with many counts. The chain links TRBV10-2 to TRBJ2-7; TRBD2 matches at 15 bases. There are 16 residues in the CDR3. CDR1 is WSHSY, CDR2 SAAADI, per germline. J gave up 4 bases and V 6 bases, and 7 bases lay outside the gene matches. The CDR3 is CASSAGLAGGGYEQYF. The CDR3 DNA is TGCGCCAGCAGCGCGGGACTAGCGGGAGGCGGGTACGAGCAGTACTTC.

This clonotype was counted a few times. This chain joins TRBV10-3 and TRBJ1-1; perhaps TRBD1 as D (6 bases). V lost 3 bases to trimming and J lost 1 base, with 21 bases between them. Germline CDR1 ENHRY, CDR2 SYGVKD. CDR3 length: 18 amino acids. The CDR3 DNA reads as TGTGCCATCAGTGAAGGCTTGACAGGCGGCGGGAAGAACACTGAAGCTTTCTTT. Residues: CAISEGLTGGGKNTEAFF.

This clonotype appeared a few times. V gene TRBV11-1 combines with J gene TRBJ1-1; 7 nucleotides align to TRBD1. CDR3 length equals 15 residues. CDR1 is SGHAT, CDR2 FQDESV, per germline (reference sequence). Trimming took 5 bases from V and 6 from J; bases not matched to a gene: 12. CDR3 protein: CASSPIDRDDPEAFF. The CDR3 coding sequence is TGTGCCAGCAGCCCCATCGACAGGGATGATCCTGAAGCTTTCTTT.

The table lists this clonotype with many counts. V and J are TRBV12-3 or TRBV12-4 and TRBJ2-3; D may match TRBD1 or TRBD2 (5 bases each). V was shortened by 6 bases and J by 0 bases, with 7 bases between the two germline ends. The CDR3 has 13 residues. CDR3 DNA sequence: TGTGCCAGCAGGTGGGGGAGCACAGATACGCAGTATTTT. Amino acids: CASRWGSTDTQYF.

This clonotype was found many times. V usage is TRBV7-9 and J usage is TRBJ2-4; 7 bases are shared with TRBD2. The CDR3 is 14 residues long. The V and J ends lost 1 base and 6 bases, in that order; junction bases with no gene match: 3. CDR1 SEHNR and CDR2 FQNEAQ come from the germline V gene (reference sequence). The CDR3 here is CASSLDGRLNIQYF. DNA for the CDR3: TGTGCCAGCAGCTTAGACGGGAGGTTAAACATTCAGTACTTC. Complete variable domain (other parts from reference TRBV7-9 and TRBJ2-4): DTGVSQNPRHKITKRGQNVTFRCDPISEHNRLYWYRQTLGQGPEFLTYFQNEAQLEKSRLLSDRFSAERPKGSFSTLEIQRTEQGDSAMYLCASSLDGRLNIQYFGAGTRLSVL.

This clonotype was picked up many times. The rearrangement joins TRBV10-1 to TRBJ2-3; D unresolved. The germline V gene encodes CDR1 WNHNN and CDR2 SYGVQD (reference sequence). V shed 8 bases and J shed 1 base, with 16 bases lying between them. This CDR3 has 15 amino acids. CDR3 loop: CASAVRIDGTDTQYF. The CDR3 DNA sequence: TGCGCCAGCGCGGTTCGGATTGACGGCACAGATACGCAGTATTTT.

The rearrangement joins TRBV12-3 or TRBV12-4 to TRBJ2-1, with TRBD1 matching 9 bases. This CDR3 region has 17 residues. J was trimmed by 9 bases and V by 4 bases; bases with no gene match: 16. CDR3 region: CASSSLLGTGIKIEQFF. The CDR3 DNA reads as TGTGCCAGCAGTTCGCTACTCGGGACAGGGATAAAGATTGAGCAGTTCTTC.

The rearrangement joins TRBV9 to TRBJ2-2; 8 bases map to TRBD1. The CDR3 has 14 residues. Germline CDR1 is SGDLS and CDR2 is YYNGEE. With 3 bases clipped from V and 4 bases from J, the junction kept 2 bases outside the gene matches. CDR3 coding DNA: TGTGCCAGCAGCGCGACAGGGGTCACCGGGGAGCTGTTTTTT. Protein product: CASSATGVTGELFF.

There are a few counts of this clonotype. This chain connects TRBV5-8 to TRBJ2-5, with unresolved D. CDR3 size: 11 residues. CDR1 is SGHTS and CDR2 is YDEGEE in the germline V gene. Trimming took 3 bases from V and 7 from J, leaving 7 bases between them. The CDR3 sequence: CASSWPRTQYF. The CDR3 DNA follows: TGTGCCAGCAGCTGGCCCAGGACCCAGTACTTC.

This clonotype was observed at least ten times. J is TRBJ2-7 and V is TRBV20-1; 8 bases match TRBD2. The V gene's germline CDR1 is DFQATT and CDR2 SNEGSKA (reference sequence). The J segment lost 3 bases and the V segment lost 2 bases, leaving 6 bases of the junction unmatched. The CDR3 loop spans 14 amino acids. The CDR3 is CSARKAGAHYEQYF. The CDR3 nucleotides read TGCAGTGCTAGAAAAGCGGGAGCCCACTACGAGCAGTACTTC.

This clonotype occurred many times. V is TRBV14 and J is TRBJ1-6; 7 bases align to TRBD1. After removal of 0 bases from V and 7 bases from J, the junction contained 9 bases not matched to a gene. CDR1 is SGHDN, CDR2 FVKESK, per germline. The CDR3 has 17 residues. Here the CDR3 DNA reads TGTGCCAGCAGCCAAGAGTTCGGGACAGCGGGGAATTCACCCCTCCACTTT. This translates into CASSQEFGTAGNSPLHF.

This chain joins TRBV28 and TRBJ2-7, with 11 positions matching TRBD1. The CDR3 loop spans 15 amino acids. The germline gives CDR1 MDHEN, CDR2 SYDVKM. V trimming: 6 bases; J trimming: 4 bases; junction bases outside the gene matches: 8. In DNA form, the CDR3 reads TGTGCCAGCAGCACTCCCGGGACAGGGGGTTACGAGCAGTACTTC. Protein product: CASSTPGTGGYEQYF.

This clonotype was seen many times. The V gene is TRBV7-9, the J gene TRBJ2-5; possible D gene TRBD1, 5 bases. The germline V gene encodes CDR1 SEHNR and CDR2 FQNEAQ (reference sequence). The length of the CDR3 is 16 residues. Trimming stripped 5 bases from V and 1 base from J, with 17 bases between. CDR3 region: CASSPLQGAPQETQYF. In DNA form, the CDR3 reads TGTGCCAGCAGCCCATTACAAGGGGCCCCCCAAGAGACCCAGTACTTC.

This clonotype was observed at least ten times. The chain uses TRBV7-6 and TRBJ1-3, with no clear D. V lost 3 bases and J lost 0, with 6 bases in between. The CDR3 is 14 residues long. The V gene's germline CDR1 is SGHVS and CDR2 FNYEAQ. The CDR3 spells CASSFGSSGNTIYF. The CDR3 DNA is TGTGCCAGCAGCTTCGGGTCCTCTGGAAACACCATATATTTT.